This T cell receptor beta chain was documented in a study of identical twins. Points from the study as a whole: Cord blood beta clonotypes that were abundant carried fewer insertions, and memory repertoires showed no such trend. Out-of-frame alpha sequences shared by twins showed excess low generation probability.

A universal primer binding site was introduced by template switching. The final cDNA contained unique molecular identifiers. TCRdb reanalysed the 5' RACE reads using MiXCR and keeps one entry per CDR3 protein. Found here are roughly 630,000 distinct CDR3 sequences, roughly 7.2% of them singletons; the top ten hold around 1.6%. This clonotype was observed many times. Its cognate antigen is unknown. V lost 5 bases, J lost 0 bases, and 3 bases stayed unmatched. Germline values: CDR1 MDHEN, CDR2 SYDVKM. This CDR3 is built from 14 residues. This sample also appeared in a second study, on yellow fever vaccine responses in identical twins. That paper states: Reportedly, the response of twins' T cells to the vaccine seemed partly convergent, partly personalized.

This TCR came from a woman aged 18-30 years in good health. The rearrangement links TRBV28 to TRBJ1-1, with 7 bases aligning to TRBD1. Sequenced sample: PBMCs. Here the CDR3 reads CASSVGTVNTEAFF. CDR3 nucleotide sequence: TGTGCCAGCAGTGTCGGGACAGTGAACACTGAAGCTTTCTTT.